The sequence of this TCR beta chain was determined in a study of T-cell memory formation after mild COVID-19 (dated by TCRdb to 2020 to 2023). In terms of the full investigation: TCR sequence clusters from the two donors were largely donor specific. In a couple of donors, T-cell clones that expanded and contracted after mild COVID-19 were tracked by sequencing TCRalpha and TCRbeta repertoires over time. Two young, previously healthy adult volunteers made up the cohort, one male and one female.

The germline V gene gives CDR1 as SGHNT and CDR2 as YENEEA. The CDR3 holds 17 amino acids from the cysteine to the phenylalanine. Just CDR3 DNA is preserved here, 51 bases in frame from base 1. V is cut back by 5 bases and J by 3 bases, with 11 bases in the junction unmatched. The sample holds a few counts of this clonotype. Its target antigen remains unknown. Base qualities are not recorded, but no much larger clone differs from it by a single base. Ficoll-Paque density gradient centrifugation was the method used to isolate PBMCs. TCRdb records Illumina NovaSeq 6000 as the sequencer. Using 5'RACE with constant-segment primers, TCRalpha and TCRbeta cDNA libraries were constructed, with sample barcodes and unique molecular identifiers added in the process. Trizol reagent was used to extract RNA from every sample. Libraries were amplified in two PCR steps, with a second sample barcode and Illumina TruSeq adapters added in the second step. The libraries were sequenced on an Illumina NovaSeq using 2 x 150 bp paired-end reads. The original methods were these. With migec v1.2.7, reads were demultiplexed and then collapsed into UMI-guided consensus sequences. Using mixcr v2.1.11, UMI consensuses were aligned to TRA and TRB V and J templates and then assembled into clonotypes. A clonotype was counted as expanded or contracted only if both edgeR and NoisET called the change significant, with noise models trained on biological replicates. For edgeR calls, the cutoffs were a false discovery rate-adjusted p below 0.01 and a log2 fold-change threshold of 1. As an exploratory analysis of dynamics, PCA with hierarchical clustering was applied to max-normalized trajectories of the 1000 most abundant clonotypes. Separately sequenced CD4+ and CD8+ repertoires were used to assign the CD4 or CD8 phenotype of responding clones. TCRdb passed the public sequencing reads through fastp at Q25 and MiXCR, retaining productive beta sequences. One record per CDR3 amino acid sequence lists the most common genes and DNA. TCRdb, not the original authors, processed these V and J calls. Across this sample there are about 350,000 distinct CDR3 sequences, with roughly 15% seen only once. About a fifth of the sample is in the top ten clones.

Overall results and qualifications from the work: Balanced CD4/CD8 phenotypes were observed for clones contracting from day 15 to 85, whereas a bias towards CD4+ was observed for a second wave of clones expanding from day 15 to 37. Contracting CD4+ clones turned up mainly in the CM and EM memory subsets, whereas EMRA was where CD8+ clones were enriched. The detection of some responding clones in pre-infection memory suggests that pre-existing cross-reactive memory T cells joined the SARS-CoV-2 response. SARS-CoV-2 specificity was not confirmed for the second-wave clones peaking on day 37. The study included only a couple of mild cases, and larger cohorts that include severe cases with pre-infection samples were judged to be necessary.

The TCR originated in a man between 18 and 35 years old who had mild COVID-19 (a few samples of this study predate the infection). The sample titles of this study are shuffled in the database, so cell type and time point are left out; the donor was told from shared clones. The chain employs TRBV11-3 and TRBJ2-7, and TRBD2 matches 12 of the central bases. The sample was PBMCs or a T cell subset sorted from them (not recorded which). Read as DNA, the sequence is TGTGCCAGCAGCCACGGCCTAGCGGGAGGGCCAGGCTACGAGCAGTACTTC. Translated, it reads CASSHGLAGGPGYEQYF.